The clone carrying this T cell receptor beta chain was picked up a small number of times. The data are from a study of OX40 agonist ivuxolimab in advanced cancers. CDR3 length: 15 residues. CDR1 and CDR2 from the germline V gene are LNHDA and SQIVND (reference sequence). Between the trimmed V and J ends, which lost 1 base and 0 bases, there was a span of 9 bases. TCRdb keeps only in-frame clones here, not all; method: immunoSEQ multiplex PCR. The table lists 65,000 to 80,000 clones, about 88% of them singletons, with around 0.4% in the top ten. Sample: CD4+ or CD8+ T cells sorted from blood, taken in a trial of the OX40 agonist ivuxolimab. The receptor comes from an adult with an advanced solid tumor such as melanoma, head and neck, liver or kidney cancer. V and J are TRBV19 and TRBJ1-2; D is unresolved. The CDR3 region has the DNA TGTGCCAGTAGTATAGGACGGACGGCTAACTATGGCTACACCTTC. This encodes CASSIGRTANYGYTF.